What follows are 27 T cell receptor beta chains derived from one specimen sequenced in a study of OX40 agonist ivuxolimab in advanced cancers. Some clones are missing from TCRdb's copy, which holds only in-frame ones; the method was immunoSEQ multiplex PCR. The sample consists of tens of thousands of clones, 87% of them appearing once. Sequenced material: CD4+ or CD8+ T cells sorted from blood, taken in a trial of the OX40 agonist ivuxolimab. The receptors come from an adult with an advanced solid tumor such as melanoma, head and neck, liver or kidney cancer.

The V call is TRBV9, the J call TRBJ2-3, with D uncertain. Germline CDR1 and CDR2: SGDLS and YYNGEE. The V gene lost 0 bases and the J gene lost 4 bases, with 12 bases spanning the gap. CDR3 length: 15 residues. CDR3 nucleotide sequence: TGTGCCAGCAGCGTAGGTCCGCTTCGGGCAGATACGCAGTATTTT. Protein product: CASSVGPLRADTQYF. The complete variable domain, with remaining parts taken from reference TRBV9 and TRBJ2-3, reads DSGVTQTPKHLITATGQRVTLRCSPRSGDLSVYWYQQSLDQGLQFLIQYYNGEERAKGNILERFSAQQFPDLHSELNLSSLELGDSALYFCASSVGPLRADTQYFGPGTRLTVL.

This clone appeared a few times. The J gene is TRBJ2-7, the V gene TRBV5-5; D is possibly TRBD1 or TRBD2 (6 bases each). This CDR3 region has 13 residues. The V end was cut by 1 base, the J end by 6 bases, with 11 bases between. Germline CDR1 is SGHKS and CDR2 is YYEKEE (reference sequence). CDR3 sequence: CASSLTGAGEQYF. The CDR3 DNA sequence: TGTGCCAGCAGCTTGACGGGGGCCGGCGAGCAGTACTTC.

The chain combines TRBV7-2 with TRBJ2-5, with TRBD1 identical over 8 bases. Per germline, CDR1 SGHTA and CDR2 FQGNSA. The V segment lost 4 bases and the J segment 4 bases; nucleotides outside the gene matches: 5. The CDR3 covers 14 residues. CDR3 DNA: TGTGCCAGCAGCTCGTGGACAGGGCGAGAGACCCAGTACTTC. Translating it yields CASSSWTGRETQYF.

The chain links TRBV7-3 to TRBJ2-3, with D hard to call. Germline V gene data show CDR1 as SGHTA and CDR2 as FQGTGA. The CDR3 consists of 15 residues. V lost 0 bases and J 4 bases, leaving 11 bases between the germline ends. The CDR3 nucleotides read TGTGCCAGCAGCTTAACTTTGGGGAACGCAGATACGCAGTATTTT. Its translation: CASSLTLGNADTQYF.

This chain links TRBV6-5 with TRBJ1-1; 11 bases line up with TRBD1. The germline V gene encodes CDR1 MNHEY and CDR2 SVGAGI. The CDR3 totals 15 residues. The V gene end was trimmed by 3 bases and the J gene end by 7 bases; junction bases not matched to a gene: 7. In nucleotides, the CDR3 is TGTGCCAGCAGTTATCCCGGGACAGGGGGGAATGAAGCTTTCTTT. Encoded protein: CASSYPGTGGNEAFF.

The DNA for the CDR3 is TGTGCCTGGACCCTTTCGGATGAAAAACTGTTTTTT. It encodes CAWTLSDEKLFF. V gene TRBV30 combines with J gene TRBJ1-4, with D hard to call. Germline loops: CDR1 GTSNPN, CDR2 SVGIG (reference sequence). Trimming removed 4 bases from V and 6 bases from J, with 9 bases in between. This CDR3 comprises 12 residues.

The CDR3 DNA follows: TGTGCCAGCAGTGAAGCTCTACAGGCGTTCAATCAGCCCCAGCATTTT. Translated: CASSEALQAFNQPQHF. The chain has TRBV2 and TRBJ1-5; a possible D gene is TRBD1 (5 bases). Trimming took off 0 bases at V and 3 bases at J, with 12 bases between the two ends. Germline V lookup: CDR1 SNHLY, CDR2 FYNNEI. The CDR3 is 16 amino acids.

The chain links TRBV20-1 to TRBJ2-7; D is unresolved. CDR3 size: 10 residues. V lost 3 bases to trimming and J lost 7 bases, with 7 bases between them. Germline assignment: CDR1 DFQATT and CDR2 SNEGSKA (reference sequence). The CDR3 loop is CSASKGEQYF. The CDR3 DNA sequence: TGCAGTGCTAGTAAGGGAGAGCAGTACTTC.

This chain connects TRBV10-1 to TRBJ2-5; D remains ambiguous. V lost 2 bases and J lost 1, with 5 bases in between. The CDR3 spans 13 residues. Germline V CDR1 and CDR2: WNHNN, SYGVQD (reference sequence). Here the CDR3 reads CASSERFQETQYF. The CDR3 DNA reads TGCGCCAGCAGTGAGAGGTTCCAAGAGACCCAGTACTTC.

The table lists this clone with a few counts. The rearrangement joins TRBV5-1 to TRBJ2-7, with unresolved D. V was pared by 0 bases and J by 9 bases, with 16 bases between. This CDR3 region has 14 residues. CDR1 is SGHRS and CDR2 is YFSETQ in the germline V gene. This CDR3 reads CASSLATPGNGQYF. The DNA for the CDR3 is TGCGCCAGCAGCTTGGCCACCCCAGGTAACGGGCAGTACTTC.

As regards this clone: A read error may produce the germline difference seen at one junction end. The chain has TRBV7-3 and TRBJ1-1; a weak D match, TRBD1 (6 bases). The CDR3 totals 13 residues. Germline V CDR1 and CDR2: SGHTA, FQGTGA. CDR3 DNA sequence: TGTGCCAGCAGCCGGACAGTGAACACTGAAGTTTTCTTT. Amino acid sequence: CASSRTVNTEVFF.

The CDR3 protein is CASSNGVSGGTEAFF. CDR3 nucleotide sequence: TGTGCCAGCAGCAACGGGGTTAGTGGAGGCACTGAAGCTTTCTTT. The chain combines TRBV6-6 with TRBJ1-1; no clear D gene. The length of the CDR3 is 15 residues. The V gene lost 6 bases and the J gene lost 4 bases, with 18 bases spanning the gap. Germline V gene data show CDR1 as MNHNY and CDR2 as SVGAGI (reference sequence).

The gene calls are TRBV9 and TRBJ1-3; 7 nucleotides match TRBD1. There are 15 residues in the CDR3. CDR1 and CDR2 from the germline V gene are SGDLS and YYNGEE. The trim removed 3 bases at V and 7 bases at J, leaving 10 bases unmatched. DNA for the CDR3: TGTGCCAGCAGCGCCGAGGGGCAGGGGGTTAACACCATATATTTT. It codes for CASSAEGQGVNTIYF.

This chain uses TRBV6-6 with TRBJ2-7, with a weak D call TRBD1 (5 bases). Deletions cut 10 bases from V and 5 bases from J, with 24 bases between. This CDR3 is 15 amino acids long. The germline V gene encodes CDR1 MNHNY and CDR2 SVGAGI (reference sequence). CDR3 DNA sequence: TGTGCCACACTGACGTTGGGGCAGGGTGGCGACGAGCAGTACTTC. Its protein is CATLTLGQGGDEQYF.

The V and J genes are TRBV28 and TRBJ2-6; possible D gene TRBD2, 7 bases. Trimming took off 6 bases at V and 2 bases at J, with 17 bases between the two ends. This CDR3 comprises 17 residues. Germline V gene lookup returns CDR1 MDHEN and CDR2 SYDVKM. DNA of the CDR3: TGTGCCAGCAGCCAGAGGGGGGGCTCGGCTGGGGCCAACGTCCTGACTTTC. Amino acid sequence: CASSQRGGSAGANVLTF.

The rearrangement joins TRBV6-6 to TRBJ2-7; no clear D. Per germline, CDR1 MNHNY and CDR2 SVGAGI (reference sequence). This CDR3 contains 11 residues. The V end lost 6 bases, the J end lost 1 base, and 4 bases lay between the germline ends. The CDR3, as DNA: TGTGCCAGCAGCCGTTCCTACGAGCAGTACTTC. It yields the protein CASSRSYEQYF.

This clone appeared a few times. The genes are TRBV9 and TRBJ2-5, with 9 bases identical to TRBD2. The trim removed 0 bases at V and 3 bases at J, leaving 3 bases unmatched. Germline V gene data show CDR1 as SGDLS and CDR2 as YYNGEE. The CDR3 spans 15 residues. In DNA, the CDR3 is TGTGCCAGCAGCGTAGGTTCTAGCGGGGAAGAGACCCAGTACTTC. Amino acid sequence: CASSVGSSGEETQYF.

This clone was found a few times. V and J are TRBV27 and TRBJ2-3; 8 bases map to TRBD2. The CDR3 spans 15 residues. Per the germline V gene, CDR1 is MNHEY and CDR2 is SMNVEV (reference sequence). The trim removed 10 bases at V and 5 bases at J, leaving 14 bases unmatched. The CDR3, as DNA: TGTGCCACCCATAGGATAGCGGGAATTATAGATACGCAGTATTTT. Protein product: CATHRIAGIIDTQYF.

The genes are TRBV6-5 and TRBJ1-6, with D tentatively TRBD1 (6 bases). Germline CDR1 is MNHEY and CDR2 is SVGAGI. V lost 2 bases to trimming and J lost 5 bases, with 10 bases between them. The CDR3 runs 15 residues. The CDR3 coding sequence is TGTGCCAGCAGTTACACCGGGACAAATAATTCACCCCTCCACTTT. It yields the protein CASSYTGTNNSPLHF.

The chain has TRBV9 and TRBJ2-2; D perhaps matches TRBD2 (6 bases). The CDR3 sequence is 16 residues long. Deletions cut 3 bases from V and 1 base from J, with 13 bases between. Germline lookup yields CDR1 SGDLS and CDR2 YYNGEE. The CDR3 is CASSARHSGNTGELFF. The CDR3 coding sequence is TGTGCCAGCAGCGCGAGACATAGCGGGAACACCGGGGAGCTGTTTTTT.

CDR3 residues: CASDRDRGPNAGQYF. Here the CDR3 DNA reads TGTGCCAGCGACCGGGACAGGGGGCCTAACGCGGGGCAGTATTTT. The chain couples TRBV6-1 to TRBJ2-3; 12 bases align to TRBD1. The CDR3 length is 15 residues. CDR1 is MNHNS, CDR2 SASEGT, per germline. V lost 8 bases, J lost 11 bases, and 14 bases stayed unmatched.

The rearrangement uses TRBV30 and TRBJ2-1, with no clear D. V was pared by 2 bases and J by 7 bases, with 12 bases between. The germline CDR1 and CDR2 sequences are GTSNPN and SVGIG (reference sequence). The CDR3 has 13 residues. The CDR3 here is CAWSPARVNEQFF. The CDR3 nucleotides read TGTGCCTGGAGTCCCGCTAGGGTTAATGAGCAGTTCTTC.

Of note for this clone: The junction departs from the called germline gene at one end, perhaps through a read error. The rearrangement joins TRBV11-3 to TRBJ2-7; 13 nucleotides align to TRBD2. The CDR3 has 15 residues. The germline CDR1 and CDR2 sequences are SGHNT and YENEEA. The CDR3 region is CASSLGTSGNYEQYF. CDR3 DNA: TGTGCCAGCAGTTTAGGGACTAGCGGGAACTACGAGCAGTACTTC.

The chain uses TRBV15 and TRBJ2-1; D is undetermined. Germline values: CDR1 LNHNV, CDR2 YYDKDF (reference sequence). V was pared by 3 bases and J by 0 bases, with 12 bases between. This CDR3 spans 16 amino acids. The DNA of the CDR3 is TGTGCCACCAGCAGCGACCCTCGGGCCTCCTACAATGAGCAGTTCTTC. This translates into CATSSDPRASYNEQFF.

V usage is TRBV7-9 and J usage is TRBJ2-7; possibly TRBD1 or TRBD2 for D (5 bases each). CDR1 SEHNR and CDR2 FQNEAQ come from the germline V gene (reference sequence). The V gene lost 4 bases and the J gene lost 0 bases, with 16 bases spanning the gap. The CDR3 spans 16 residues. CDR3 in amino acids: CASSSARDVSSYEQYF. CDR3 bases: TGTGCCAGCAGCTCGGCCCGGGACGTGAGCTCCTACGAGCAGTACTTC.

The CDR3 DNA is TGTGCCAGCAGCGATGGAAGAGGATACGGTGAGCAGTTCTTC. It translates to CASSDGRGYGEQFF. This chain joins TRBV7-7 and TRBJ2-1; the D is unclear. The CDR3 is 14 residues long. Trimming pared 5 bases from V and 9 bases from J, leaving 17 bases between. Germline values: CDR1 SSHAT, CDR2 FNYEAQ (reference sequence).

V is TRBV18 and J is TRBJ1-5; possibly TRBD1 for D (6 bases). The CDR3 is made up of 14 amino acids. In germline, CDR1 is KGHSH, CDR2 LQKENI. The V end lost 4 bases, the J end lost 7 bases, and 14 bases lay between the germline ends. The CDR3 region has the DNA TGTGCCAGCTCACAGGACAGTCTGGGGCAGCCCCAGCATTTT. Encoded protein: CASSQDSLGQPQHF. The full variable domain, with the rest looked up from reference TRBV18 and TRBJ1-5, is NAGVMQNPRHLVRRRGQEARLRCSPMKGHSHVYWYRQLPEEGLKFMVYLQKENIIDESGMPKERFSAEFPKEGPSILRIQQVVRGDSAAYFCASSQDSLGQPQHFGDGTRLSIL.